The 23 T cell receptor beta chains in this list originate from one sample, sequenced in a study of blood T cell repertoires in COVID-19. Method: immunoSEQ multiplex PCR; TCRdb's copy keeps in-frame clones and lacks some. The sample consists of fewer than 200,000 clones, about 84% of them appearing once. Sequencing was performed on PBMCs or T cells enriched from blood (not recorded which). These receptors were obtained from a woman aged 40 to 55 with acute COVID-19.

CDR3 DNA sequence: TGTGCCAGCAGCGCCCACGGAGGGGCCGGGAATATTGATACGCAGTATTTT. This codes for CASSAHGGAGNIDTQYF. The rearrangement joins TRBV9 to TRBJ2-3; D is possibly TRBD2 (6 bases). The germline CDR1 and CDR2 sequences are SGDLS and YYNGEE. This CDR3 spans 17 amino acids. Deletions cut 3 bases from V and 6 bases from J, with 23 bases between.

The chain couples TRBV5-4 to TRBJ2-2, with D perhaps matching TRBD2 (7 bases). The length of the CDR3 is 14 residues. Germline V gene lookup returns CDR1 SGHNT and CDR2 YYREEE (reference sequence). Trimming removed 1 base at V and 5 bases at J, with 9 bases between. The CDR3 protein is CASSLRGGTGELFF. CDR3 nucleotides: TGTGCCAGCAGCTTGAGGGGGGGGACCGGGGAGCTGTTTTTT.

This chain joins TRBV27 and TRBJ2-3; D is perhaps TRBD1 (6 bases). CDR3 length: 12 amino acids. Germline-derived CDR1 and CDR2 are MNHEY and SMNVEV (reference sequence). Trimming cost V 8 bases and J 11 bases, with 17 bases left between them. The CDR3 DNA reads TGTGCCAGCGCAAGAAGGGGGTCGGTGCAGTATTTT. Translated: CASARRGSVQYF.

J is TRBJ1-1 and V is TRBV5-1; no reliable D call. V lost 0 bases and J lost 0, with 6 bases in between. CDR3 length: 14 residues. Germline V gives CDR1 SGHRS, CDR2 YFSETQ. The CDR3 DNA sequence: TGCGCCAGCAGCTTGGGTGTCATGAACACTGAAGCTTTCTTT. Its protein is CASSLGVMNTEAFF.

The chain's CDR3 is CASSDRYEQFF. The CDR3 DNA reads TGTGCCAGTTCCGACAGGTATGAGCAGTTCTTC. The rearrangement uses TRBV19 and TRBJ2-1; tentative D call: TRBD1 (6 bases). Germline assignment: CDR1 LNHDA and CDR2 SQIVND (reference sequence). V was cut by 8 bases and J by 8 bases, with 10 bases left in between. The CDR3 runs 11 residues. The full variable domain, rest sourced from reference TRBV19 and TRBJ2-1, is DGGITQSPKYLFRKEGQNVTLSCEQNLNHDAMYWYRQDPGQGLRLIYYSQIVNDFQKGDIAEGYSVSREKKESFPLTVTSAQKNPTAFYLCASSDRYEQFFGPGTRLTVL.

CDR3 nucleotides: TGCGCCAGCAGCATACACGGGATGAGGGAGACCCAGTACTTC. This codes for CASSIHGMRETQYF. The chain uses TRBV5-1 and TRBJ2-5, with D possibly matching TRBD2 (5 bases). Trimming pared 4 bases from V and 5 bases from J, leaving 15 bases between. Looked up from germline, CDR1 is SGHRS and CDR2 is YFSETQ. The CDR3 totals 14 residues.

The gene calls are TRBV27 and TRBJ2-7, with D possibly TRBD1 on 7 matching bases. Trimming left V 5 bases short and J 4 bases short, with 18 bases between. CDR3 length equals 15 residues. Germline loops: CDR1 MNHEY, CDR2 SMNVEV (reference sequence). Here the CDR3 reads CASSPNPPGGYEQYV. CDR3 sequence (DNA): TGTGCCAGCAGTCCCAACCCGCCAGGGGGGTACGAGCAGTACGTC.

This chain links TRBV3-1 (or the pseudogene TRBV3-2) with TRBJ1-1; no firm D call. Germline loops: CDR1 LGHDT, CDR2 YNNKEL (reference sequence). V gave up 4 bases and J gave up 5 bases, with 17 bases separating them. The CDR3 has 15 residues. The CDR3 DNA follows: TGTGCCAGCAGCCCGACGGGAGGAAGCTATACTGAAGCTTTCTTT. It codes for CASSPTGGSYTEAFF.

The count of this clone is one. The rearrangement uses TRBV9 and TRBJ2-2, with 9 bases identical to TRBD2. CDR1 and CDR2 (germline): SGDLS, YYNGEE. The CDR3 is 15 amino acids. With V trimmed by 0 bases and J by 7 bases, 4 bases remained unmatched. In nucleotides, the CDR3 is TGTGCCAGCAGCGTAGATAGCGGGAGCAACGGGGAGCTGTTTTTT. Its protein is CASSVDSGSNGELFF. Full variable domain (rest looked up from reference TRBV9 and TRBJ2-2): DSGVTQTPKHLITATGQRVTLRCSPRSGDLSVYWYQQSLDQGLQFLIQYYNGEERAKGNILERFSAQQFPDLHSELNLSSLELGDSALYFCASSVDSGSNGELFFGEGSRLTVL.

The chain links TRBV13 to TRBJ2-3, with D possibly matching TRBD2 (5 bases). Trimming removed 4 bases from V and 9 bases from J, with 14 bases in between. Germline loops: CDR1 PRHDT, CDR2 FYEKMQ (reference sequence). The CDR3 contains 13 residues. In DNA, the CDR3 is TGTGCCAGCAGCTCGACTGGGAGCTCCACGCAGTATTTT. Translated: CASSSTGSSTQYF.

V usage is TRBV16 and J usage is TRBJ1-5; no definite D call. Germline values: CDR1 KGHSY, CDR2 FQNENV. The CDR3 sequence is 14 residues long. Trimming removed 2 bases from V and 5 bases from J, with 10 bases in between. CDR3 region: CASSQLTVYQPQHF. CDR3 bases: TGTGCCAGCAGCCAACTAACGGTTTATCAGCCCCAGCATTTT.

This chain uses TRBV20-1 with TRBJ1-3; D is possibly TRBD1 (5 bases). Germline values: CDR1 DFQATT, CDR2 SNEGSKA (reference sequence). V gave up 3 bases and J gave up 4 bases, with 13 bases separating them. The CDR3 length is 14 residues. CDR3 DNA sequence: TGCAGTGCTAGTAACAGGATTTCGGGAAACACCATATATTTT. This sequence encodes CSASNRISGNTIYF.

The chain carries TRBV5-6 and TRBJ1-2; TRBD1 is a possible D gene (6 bases). V was pared by 3 bases and J by 4 bases, with 19 bases between. Germline V gene sequence: CDR1 SGHDT, CDR2 YYEEEE. CDR3 length equals 16 residues. The CDR3: CASSSTLIQGSYGYTF. The CDR3 DNA reads as TGTGCCAGCAGCTCGACTTTAATACAGGGTTCCTATGGCTACACCTTC.

This chain connects TRBV5-1 to TRBJ2-3; 12 bases map to TRBD2. V lost 0 bases to trimming and J lost 5 bases; unmatched junction nucleotides: 7. The CDR3 extends over 17 amino acids. Germline CDR1 and CDR2: SGHRS and YFSETQ. The CDR3 nucleotides are TGCGCCAGCAGCTTGGCCGAGACTAGCGGGAGAGGAGATACGCAGTATTTT. Protein product: CASSLAETSGRGDTQYF.

The rearrangement joins TRBV27 to TRBJ1-5; a possible D gene is TRBD1 (6 bases). Germline CDR1 and CDR2: MNHEY and SMNVEV (reference sequence). Trimming took 5 bases from V and 3 from J, leaving 26 bases between them. The length of the CDR3 is 19 residues. CDR3 protein: CASSPKVAGVNGDNQPQHF. The CDR3 DNA sequence: TGTGCCAGCAGTCCAAAGGTGGCAGGGGTGAATGGTGACAATCAGCCCCAGCATTTT.

The rearrangement links TRBV4-1 to TRBJ1-5; D uncertain. Germline-derived CDR1 and CDR2 are MGHRA and YSYEKL. Trimming removed 2 bases from V and 4 bases from J, with 6 bases in between. The CDR3 spans 13 residues. CDR3 loop: CASSQPLNQPQHF. The CDR3 DNA reads as TGCGCCAGCAGCCAACCCCTTAATCAGCCCCAGCATTTT.

The chain is built from TRBV11-1 and TRBJ2-2, with D possibly being TRBD2 (5 bases). This CDR3 is built from 16 residues. Trimming removed 6 bases at V and 0 bases at J, with 14 bases between. Germline assignment: CDR1 SGHAT and CDR2 FQDESV (reference sequence). DNA for the CDR3: TGTGCCAGCAGGGCGTTCGGTAGCGCGAACACCGGGGAGCTGTTTTTT. Protein sequence: CASRAFGSANTGELFF.

The chain is built from TRBV24-1 and TRBJ2-1, with 7 bases identical to TRBD2. The CDR3 is 16 amino acids. Germline values: CDR1 KGHDR, CDR2 SFDVKD. J lost 0 bases, V lost 1 base, and 2 bases had no gene match. The CDR3, as DNA: TGTGCCACCAGTGATTTCCGCGGGAGCTCCTACAATGAGCAGTTCTTC. Translated: CATSDFRGSSYNEQFF.

The V and J genes are TRBV29-1 and TRBJ1-1; D is ambiguous. Germline lookup yields CDR1 SQVTM and CDR2 ANQGSEA. Trimming took off 5 bases at V and 2 bases at J, with 9 bases between the two ends. There are 12 residues in the CDR3. The CDR3 protein is CSVPNQNTEAFF. In DNA, the CDR3 is TGCAGCGTTCCCAATCAAAACACTGAAGCTTTCTTT.

The CDR3 coding sequence is TGCGCCAGCAGCTTGGTTACAGGGAGGGGTCCCTACGAGCAGTACTTC. It yields the protein CASSLVTGRGPYEQYF. The V call is TRBV5-1, the J call TRBJ2-7, with D possibly TRBD2 on 7 matching bases. In germline, CDR1 is SGHRS, CDR2 YFSETQ. The CDR3 has 16 residues. V was clipped by 0 bases and J by 2 bases, with 15 bases between them. Full variable domain (rest looked up from reference TRBV5-1 and TRBJ2-7): KAGVTQTPRYLIKTRGQQVTLSCSPISGHRSVSWYQQTPGQGLQFLFEYFSETQRNKGNFPGRFSGRQFSNSRSEMNVSTLELGDSALYLCASSLVTGRGPYEQYFGPGTRLTVT.

The chain combines TRBV12-3 or TRBV12-4 with TRBJ2-7, with D possibly TRBD2 on 6 matching bases. V gave up 5 bases and J gave up 9 bases, with 17 bases separating them. This CDR3 is built from 13 residues. Here the CDR3 DNA reads TGTGCCAGCAGTGCCGGGAGCTCCGGGTCGCAGTACTTC. Amino acid sequence: CASSAGSSGSQYF.

The chain recombines TRBV10-3 with TRBJ2-5; 9 nucleotides agree with TRBD1. V was clipped by 5 bases and J by 2 bases; unmatched bases: 9. The germline V gene encodes CDR1 ENHRY and CDR2 SYGVKD. The length of the CDR3 is 16 residues. CDR3 in amino acids: CAISPGGQGGQETQYF. In nucleotides, the CDR3 is TGTGCCATCAGTCCTGGGGGACAGGGAGGGCAAGAGACCCAGTACTTC.

The CDR3 DNA is TGTGCCAGCAGCCCCGGGACTAGCGGGACCCTAGCGGACGAGCAGTACTTC. Translation gives CASSPGTSGTLADEQYF. The chain combines TRBV7-9 with TRBJ2-7; 13 nucleotides align to TRBD2. From germline, CDR1 is SEHNR and CDR2 FQNEAQ (reference sequence). The CDR3 contains 17 residues. The trim removed 5 bases at V and 5 bases at J, leaving 12 bases unmatched.